The 21 T cell receptor beta chains below were found in one sample sequenced in a study of blood T cell repertoires in COVID-19. The protocol was immunoSEQ multiplex PCR, while the TCRdb copy is restricted to in-frame clones and leaves out a portion. The data hold approximately 100,000 clones, with approximately 81% observed a single time. The sequencing sample was made of peripheral blood. The receptors were sampled from a man older than 75 with acute or convalescent COVID-19.

The chain is built from TRBV28 and TRBJ2-7; D gene unclear. The CDR3 length is 14 residues. The germline CDR1 and CDR2 sequences are MDHEN and SYDVKM. Between the trimmed V and J ends, which lost 3 bases and 5 bases, there was a span of 14 bases. CDR3 region: CASSFDSFRNEQYF. Written as DNA, the CDR3 is TGTGCCAGCAGTTTCGACTCGTTTCGGAACGAGCAGTACTTC.

The chain uses TRBV5-1 and TRBJ2-2, with TRBD2 identical over 8 bases. Germline CDR1 SGHRS, CDR2 YFSETQ. Losses at the gene ends were 1 base for V and 5 bases for J; bases not matched to a gene: 7. This CDR3 has 16 residues. For the CDR3, the DNA is TGCGCCAGCAGCTTGACAGCGGGAGATCGGACCGGGGAGCTGTTTTTT. Protein product: CASSLTAGDRTGELFF.

This clone was observed a few times. V usage is TRBV28 and J usage is TRBJ1-1; a possible D gene is TRBD1 (5 bases). The CDR3 spans 12 residues. V dropped 5 bases and J dropped 9 bases, with 13 bases sitting between them. In germline, CDR1 is MDHEN, CDR2 SYDVKM. DNA for the CDR3: TGTGCCAGCAGTACACCTCCAGGGAAAGCTTTCTTT. Its protein product is CASSTPPGKAFF.

V gene TRBV28 combines with J gene TRBJ2-1; 10 nucleotides align to TRBD2. Germline V lookup: CDR1 MDHEN, CDR2 SYDVKM. V was pared by 11 bases and J by 7 bases, with 11 bases of the junction left unmatched. This CDR3 has 14 residues. The CDR3: CAGAGGLARNEQFF. CDR3 nucleotides: TGTGCCGGGGCAGGGGGACTAGCGAGAAATGAGCAGTTCTTC.

The CDR3 sequence: CASSLIQGRAPLHF. In DNA form, the CDR3 reads TGTGCCAGCAGTCTAATTCAGGGCCGAGCACCCCTCCACTTT. This chain connects TRBV6-5 to TRBJ1-6, with a possible D match to TRBD1 (5 bases). V was cut by 5 bases and J by 11 bases, with 16 bases left in between. The germline V gene encodes CDR1 MNHEY and CDR2 SVGAGI. The CDR3 loop spans 14 amino acids.

J is TRBJ2-3 and V is TRBV29-1; 13 positions match TRBD2. The germline gives CDR1 SQVTM, CDR2 ANQGSEA. The J segment lost 4 bases and the V segment lost 7 bases, leaving 2 bases of the junction unmatched. The CDR3 has 13 residues. CDR3 in DNA: TGCAGCGCTACTAGCGGGAGGGCAGATACGCAGTATTTT. Protein product: CSATSGRADTQYF.

The genes are TRBV5-1 and TRBJ2-7; 10 positions match TRBD2. V lost 0 bases and J lost 5; bases outside the gene matches: 5. There are 15 residues in the CDR3. Germline-derived CDR1 and CDR2 are SGHRS and YFSETQ. The chain's CDR3 is CASSLEASGSHEQYF. The CDR3 nucleotides read TGCGCCAGCAGCTTGGAGGCTAGCGGGAGCCACGAGCAGTACTTC.

The J gene is TRBJ1-1, the V gene TRBV6-5; 8 bases align to TRBD1. From germline, CDR1 is MNHEY and CDR2 SVGAGI. J lost 1 base, V lost 6 bases, and 7 bases had no gene match. The CDR3 spans 15 residues. The DNA of the CDR3 is TGTGCCAGCAGCCGGACAGGGTCAGGGAACACTGAAGCTTTCTTT. It is translated as CASSRTGSGNTEAFF.

The gene calls are TRBV4-1 and TRBJ2-2; 14 bases align to TRBD2. V gave up 3 bases and J gave up 5 bases; unmatched junction bases: 8. Germline loops: CDR1 MGHRA, CDR2 YSYEKL. The CDR3 is made up of 18 amino acids. The CDR3 reads CASSHSGTSGSGTGELFF. CDR3 bases: TGCGCCAGCAGCCATTCCGGGACTAGCGGGAGTGGGACCGGGGAGCTGTTTTTT.

The V and J genes are TRBV5-6 and TRBJ2-7; 9 bases line up with TRBD2. The length of the CDR3 is 14 residues. Losses at the gene ends were 4 bases for V and 2 bases for J; bases not matched to a gene: 4. The germline V gene encodes CDR1 SGHDT and CDR2 YYEEEE. The CDR3 loop reads CASSARLAAYEQYF. In nucleotides, the CDR3 is TGTGCCAGCAGCGCGCGACTAGCGGCCTACGAGCAGTACTTC.

This clone was counted only a few times. This chain connects TRBV5-6 to TRBJ1-5; the D gene is possibly TRBD1 (6 bases). Trimming stripped 5 bases from V and 0 bases from J, with 18 bases between. CDR3 length: 17 amino acids. The V gene's germline CDR1 is SGHDT and CDR2 YYEEEE. The CDR3 region is CASSSVEGQHSNQPQHF. DNA for the CDR3: TGTGCCAGCAGTTCCGTTGAGGGACAACATAGCAATCAGCCCCAGCATTTT.

CDR3 nucleotides: TGCAGCGGGCAGGGGGCCCACGAGCAGTACTTC. Translation: CSGQGAHEQYF. J is TRBJ2-7 and V is TRBV29-1; 8 bases match TRBD1. The CDR3 totals 11 residues. Germline lookup yields CDR1 SQVTM and CDR2 ANQGSEA. V was pared by 7 bases and J by 5 bases, with 4 bases of the junction left unmatched.

The chain couples TRBV28 to TRBJ2-1; TRBD2 matches at 10 bases. CDR3 size: 14 residues. The germline V gene encodes CDR1 MDHEN and CDR2 SYDVKM. V trimming: 7 bases; J trimming: 7 bases; junction bases outside the gene matches: 7. In DNA, the CDR3 is TGTGCCAGCACCTGGCTAGCGGGAGAAAATGAGCAGTTCTTC. It translates to CASTWLAGENEQFF.

The chain recombines TRBV6-5 with TRBJ1-6; perhaps TRBD1 as D (6 bases). Trimming removed 6 bases from V and 6 bases from J, with 12 bases in between. Germline V lookup: CDR1 MNHEY, CDR2 SVGAGI. The CDR3 totals 14 residues. Here the CDR3 DNA reads TGTGCCAGCAGCATAATGGACAGTAATTCACCCCTCCACTTT. It codes for CASSIMDSNSPLHF.

The chain combines TRBV6-5 with TRBJ1-2; 7 nucleotides line up with TRBD1. From germline, CDR1 is MNHEY and CDR2 SVGAGI. The ends lost 6 bases at V and 3 bases at J; junction bases unmatched: 4. The CDR3 runs 13 residues. The CDR3 DNA follows: TGTGCCAGCAGCTTAACAGGGGACTATGGCTACACCTTC. Residues: CASSLTGDYGYTF.

V usage is TRBV7-3 and J usage is TRBJ2-3; 8 bases are shared with TRBD2. CDR3 size: 18 residues. The junction had 14 bases not matched to a gene; V was cut back by 2 bases and J by 4 bases. Germline CDR1 reads SGHTA; CDR2 reads FQGTGA. Here the CDR3 DNA reads TGTGCCAGCAGCTTATTGGGCGGCTCGGCGGGAGGTGCAGATACGCAGTATTTT. It translates to CASSLLGGSAGGADTQYF. Using reference TRBV7-3 and TRBJ2-3 for the parts outside the CDR3, the full variable domain is GAGVSQTPSNKVTEKGKYVELRCDPISGHTALYWYRQSLGQGPEFLIYFQGTGAADDSGLPNDRFFAVRPEGSVSTLKIQRTERGDSAVYLCASSLLGGSAGGADTQYFGPGTRLTVL.

The J gene is TRBJ2-3, the V gene TRBV5-1; the D gene is possibly TRBD2 (6 bases). Trimming stripped 1 base from V and 0 bases from J, with 12 bases between. The CDR3 contains 16 residues. The germline V gene has CDR1 SGHRS and CDR2 YFSETQ. CDR3 sequence (DNA): TGCGCCAGCAGCTTGAGTCTAGCGACTAGCACAGATACGCAGTATTTT. Residues: CASSLSLATSTDTQYF.

The DNA for the CDR3 is TGTGCCAGCAGCTTAGGACAGGGGTTTGGCTACACCTTC. Its translation is CASSLGQGFGYTF. The chain recombines TRBV7-9 with TRBJ1-2, with TRBD1 identical over 8 bases. The CDR3 has 13 residues. The V gene's germline CDR1 is SEHNR and CDR2 FQNEAQ (reference sequence). Losses at the gene ends were 1 base for V and 7 bases for J; bases not matched to a gene: 2.

V gene TRBV5-1 combines with J gene TRBJ2-3, with 11 bases fitting TRBD2. After removal of 3 bases from V and 8 bases from J, the junction contained 11 bases not matched to a gene. The CDR3 loop spans 16 amino acids. Germline lookup yields CDR1 SGHRS and CDR2 YFSETQ. For the CDR3, the DNA is TGCGCCAGCAGCTCCGATCTAGCGGGAGGATTTGGTACGCAGTATTTT. As protein: CASSSDLAGGFGTQYF.

The J gene is TRBJ2-1, the V gene TRBV19; TRBD2 aligns across 11 bases. CDR1 and CDR2 (germline): LNHDA, SQIVND (reference sequence). The ends lost 0 bases at V and 5 bases at J; junction bases unmatched: 3. The CDR3 runs 16 residues. In DNA, the CDR3 is TGTGCCAGTAGTATAGAGTCTAGCGGGAGGAACAATGAGCAGTTCTTC. Translating gives CASSIESSGRNNEQFF.

V gene TRBV12-5 combines with J gene TRBJ2-1; 8 nucleotides match TRBD2. CDR1 and CDR2 (germline): LGHNT, FRNRAP. The CDR3 is made up of 18 amino acids. V lost 3 bases to trimming and J lost 0 bases; unmatched junction nucleotides: 10. The CDR3 spells CASGFQISGSNSYNEQFF. For the CDR3, the DNA is TGTGCTAGTGGTTTCCAAATAAGCGGGAGTAACTCCTACAATGAGCAGTTCTTC.